What follows are 27 T cell receptor beta chains derived from one specimen sequenced in a study of T cell repertoires in cytomegalovirus infection. Their antigens are not known. TCRdb passed the reads through MiXCR, listing each CDR3 protein once. The profile shows about 890,000 distinct CDR3 sequences, approximately 31% of them singletons. Source: cultured CD8+ T cells from PBMCs, taken from culture after CMV antigen stimulation. These receptor sequences come from a human donor in good health (CMV status not recorded). Some clones in this sample may be carry-over from other donors' samples.

V and J are TRBV6-2 or TRBV6-3 and TRBJ2-7; D gene unclear. Germline values: CDR1 MNHEY, CDR2 SVGEGT. Trimming shortened V by 4 bases and J by 2 bases, and 12 bases separated the two germline ends. The CDR3 runs to 14 residues. CDR3 in amino acids: CASSWKRVPYEQYV. The CDR3 nucleotides are TGTGCCAGCAGTTGGAAGCGAGTTCCCTACGAGCAGTACGTC.

This clonotype was recorded a few times. The J gene is TRBJ2-1, the V gene TRBV5-4; 7 nucleotides match TRBD1. The CDR3 totals 14 residues. Germline V gives CDR1 SGHNT, CDR2 YYREEE (reference sequence). V dropped 4 bases and J dropped 9; count of bases not matched to a gene: 10. The CDR3 DNA reads as TGTGCCAGCAGCCACGGACAGGAAGGGATTGAGCAGTTCTTC. Translating gives CASSHGQEGIEQFF.

This clonotype was counted only a few times. This chain connects TRBV11-2 to TRBJ2-3; either TRBD1 or TRBD2 may fit D (6 bases each). Germline CDR1 is SGHAT and CDR2 is FQNNGV. The V end lost 8 bases, the J end lost 4 bases, and 19 bases lay between the germline ends. The CDR3 runs to 15 residues. CDR3 bases: TGTGCCAGCGCTAACGGGTGGGGGGCTGCAGATACGCAGTATTTT. Protein: CASANGWGAADTQYF.

This clonotype has just a few counts. The chain uses TRBV5-5 and TRBJ2-3; D possibly corresponds to TRBD2 (5 bases). Trimming took off 4 bases at V and 4 bases at J, with 22 bases between the two ends. The CDR3 is made up of 17 amino acids. The germline V gene has CDR1 SGHKS and CDR2 YYEKEE (reference sequence). The CDR3 DNA reads TGTGCCAGCAGCCTAGAGGGCTTCTGGGCCTACGCAGATACGCAGTATTTT. Translated: CASSLEGFWAYADTQYF.

This clonotype is a singleton in its sample. V and J are TRBV19 and TRBJ1-2; D might be TRBD1 (5 bases). Trimming cost V 7 bases and J 3 bases, with 12 bases left between them. This CDR3 is built from 13 residues. CDR1 is LNHDA and CDR2 is SQIVND in the germline V gene (reference sequence). CDR3: CASKARGDYGYTF. CDR3 sequence (DNA): TGTGCCAGTAAAGCTCGGGGGGACTATGGCTACACCTTC. The full variable domain, rest sourced from reference TRBV19 and TRBJ1-2, is DGGITQSPKYLFRKEGQNVTLSCEQNLNHDAMYWYRQDPGQGLRLIYYSQIVNDFQKGDIAEGYSVSREKKESFPLTVTSAQKNPTAFYLCASKARGDYGYTFGSGTRLTVV.

This clonotype has more than one count but fewer than ten. The chain has TRBV6-1 and TRBJ2-2; 7 bases match TRBD1. The germline V gene has CDR1 MNHNS and CDR2 SASEGT. The CDR3 consists of 17 residues. J lost 7 bases, V lost 5 bases, and 16 bases had no gene match. The CDR3 is CASSFDLNPGGSGELFF. The DNA of the CDR3 is TGTGCCAGCAGTTTCGATCTGAACCCAGGGGGTAGCGGGGAGCTGTTTTTT.

V is TRBV27 and J is TRBJ2-5; TRBD2 matches 9 bases. This CDR3 is 16 amino acids long. Germline V CDR1 and CDR2: MNHEY, SMNVEV (reference sequence). V was clipped by 2 bases and J by 1 base; unmatched bases: 5. The CDR3, as DNA: TGTGCCAGCAGTTTAGAGCGGGGGGTTCTCCAAGAGACCCAGTACTTC. Residues: CASSLERGVLQETQYF.

The chain is built from TRBV5-6 and TRBJ2-1; D is perhaps TRBD1 or TRBD2 (5 bases each). V was cut by 2 bases and J by 5 bases, with 17 bases left in between. The CDR3 is made up of 16 amino acids. Germline CDR1 is SGHDT and CDR2 is YYEEEE. Here the CDR3 DNA reads TGTGCCAGCAGCTTTGGGGGTCTCCTCCAGAACAATGAGCAGTTCTTC. As protein: CASSFGGLLQNNEQFF.

V gene TRBV6-2 or TRBV6-3 combines with J gene TRBJ2-7; D perhaps matches TRBD1 (7 bases). Trimming left V 4 bases short and J 5 bases short, with 18 bases between. Germline CDR1 and CDR2: MNHEY and SVGEGT. The CDR3 is 15 residues long. The CDR3 sequence is CASSSRTGGGHEQYV. The CDR3 DNA follows: TGTGCCAGCAGTTCTAGGACAGGAGGGGGGCACGAGCAGTACGTC.

A few counts support this clonotype. The genes are TRBV6-5 and TRBJ2-6; D uncertain. The CDR3 is 16 amino acids. Per the germline V gene, CDR1 is MNHEY and CDR2 is SVGAGI. Trimming took off 2 bases at V and 0 bases at J, with 8 bases between the two ends. Written as DNA, the CDR3 is TGTGCCAGCAGTTACCATTATTTCTCTGGGGCCAACGTCCTGACTTTC. Translation: CASSYHYFSGANVLTF.

Only a few counts were recorded for this clonotype. V usage is TRBV5-4 and J usage is TRBJ1-5; no definite D call. Looked up from germline, CDR1 is SGHNT and CDR2 is YYREEE (reference sequence). CDR3 length: 13 residues. V was shortened by 5 bases and J by 4 bases, with 10 bases between the two germline ends. CDR3 nucleotide sequence: TGTGCCAGCAGTGTGTGGGGTAATCAGCCCCAGCATTTT. Amino acids: CASSVWGNQPQHF.

This chain connects TRBV5-4 to TRBJ1-6; D ambiguous. This CDR3 has 14 amino acids. Trimming pared 2 bases from V and 6 bases from J, leaving 9 bases between. Germline V CDR1 and CDR2: SGHNT, YYREEE (reference sequence). The chain's CDR3 is CASSFPTFNSPLHF. The CDR3 DNA follows: TGTGCCAGCAGCTTCCCCACTTTTAATTCACCCCTCCACTTT.

This clonotype turned up a few times. The chain links TRBV7-9 to TRBJ1-2; a possible D gene is TRBD1 (5 bases). This CDR3 spans 13 amino acids. V was shortened by 8 bases and J by 6 bases, with 16 bases between the two germline ends. The germline CDR1 and CDR2 sequences are SEHNR and FQNEAQ (reference sequence). DNA for the CDR3: TGTGCCAGCGCCGACAGACAAAAGGATGGCTACACCTTC. It yields the protein CASADRQKDGYTF. The variable domain in full, with the rest retrieved from reference TRBV7-9 and TRBJ1-2, is DTGVSQNPRHKITKRGQNVTFRCDPISEHNRLYWYRQTLGQGPEFLTYFQNEAQLEKSRLLSDRFSAERPKGSFSTLEIQRTEQGDSAMYLCASADRQKDGYTFGSGTRLTVV.

This clonotype was picked up many times. The CDR3 coding sequence is TGTGCCAGCAGTCCGGGGGGCGGGGAGCTGTTTTTT. This translates into CASSPGGGELFF. The chain couples TRBV7-2 to TRBJ2-2, with 7 bases aligning to TRBD2. Germline CDR1 and CDR2: SGHTA and FQGNSA. J gave up 7 bases and V 6 bases, and 2 bases lay outside the gene matches. This CDR3 spans 12 amino acids.

This clonotype was observed a few times. Sequence at one end of the junction differs from germline and may be a read error. The chain has TRBV4-3 and TRBJ2-1; unclear D gene. CDR1 LGHNA and CDR2 YSLEER come from the germline V gene. The CDR3 is 13 residues long. CDR3 protein: CASSQERWHNPFF. In DNA, the CDR3 is TGCGCCAGCAGCCAAGAAAGGTGGCACAACCCGTTCTTT.

V usage is TRBV6-6 and J usage is TRBJ2-7; tentatively, D is TRBD1 or TRBD2 (5 bases each). This CDR3 spans 15 amino acids. Germline-derived CDR1 and CDR2 are MNHNY and SVGAGI (reference sequence). V shed 5 bases and J shed 9 bases, with 23 bases lying between them. For the CDR3, the DNA is TGTGCCAGCAGTGTGGTGACTACGTCTTCCCAGGGGCAGTACTTC. It yields the protein CASSVVTTSSQGQYF.

This clonotype came up a few times. V is TRBV27 and J is TRBJ2-1; a weak D match, TRBD2 (6 bases). V was trimmed by 7 bases and J by 0 bases, leaving 13 bases between them. The CDR3 extends over 15 amino acids. Germline CDR1 reads MNHEY; CDR2 reads SMNVEV (reference sequence). In DNA form, the CDR3 reads TGTGCCAGCATCGCGGGGCGGAGCTCCTACAATGAGCAGTTCTTC. Protein product: CASIAGRSSYNEQFF.

This clonotype occurred a few times. V usage is TRBV5-4 and J usage is TRBJ2-7; D is uncertain. Germline-derived CDR1 and CDR2 are SGHNT and YYREEE (reference sequence). V lost 0 bases and J 5 bases, leaving 12 bases between the germline ends. This CDR3 is built from 14 residues. In DNA, the CDR3 is TGTGCCAGCAGCTTGGAAGGGTTGAGAAACGAGCAGTACTTC. This translates into CASSLEGLRNEQYF.

This clonotype has only a few counts. The V gene is TRBV6-4, the J gene TRBJ1-2; no definite D call. Germline CDR1 is MRHNA and CDR2 is SNTAGT. Trimming pared 2 bases from V and 8 bases from J, leaving 12 bases between. The CDR3 loop spans 13 amino acids. In DNA, the CDR3 is TGTGCCAGCAGTGACCCCCATACCGGAGGCTACACCTTC. This gives the protein CASSDPHTGGYTF.

The chain is built from TRBV5-6 and TRBJ1-2, with D possibly matching TRBD1 (6 bases). Germline assignment: CDR1 SGHDT and CDR2 YYEEEE. This CDR3 is 16 amino acids long. Trimming took 5 bases from V and 4 from J, leaving 21 bases between them. The CDR3, as DNA: TGTGCCAGCAGATCCGTACAGGAGGGGGGGCCCTATGGCTACACCTTC. This codes for CASRSVQEGGPYGYTF.

V gene TRBV19 combines with J gene TRBJ2-5, with a tentative D call TRBD1 (5 bases). Germline CDR1 and CDR2: LNHDA and SQIVND (reference sequence). This CDR3 contains 15 residues. The ends were cut back, 5 bases at V and 5 bases at J, with 18 bases in the middle. Here the CDR3 reads CASSVVFGRVETQYF. The CDR3 DNA follows: TGTGCCAGTAGTGTGGTTTTCGGCAGGGTGGAGACCCAGTACTTC. The full variable domain, its missing parts supplied by reference TRBV19 and TRBJ2-5, is DGGITQSPKYLFRKEGQNVTLSCEQNLNHDAMYWYRQDPGQGLRLIYYSQIVNDFQKGDIAEGYSVSREKKESFPLTVTSAQKNPTAFYLCASSVVFGRVETQYFGPGTRLLVL.

This clonotype was recorded only once. A read error may be the cause here, since a much bigger clone is one base away. The chain recombines TRBV6-5 with TRBJ2-2; TRBD1 matches at 8 bases. CDR1 and CDR2 (germline): MNHEY, SVGAGI. The CDR3 covers 17 residues. The DNA for the CDR3 is TGTGCCAGCAGTCCGGGAGTGGACAGGGCCTTCACCGGGGAGCTGTCTTTT. Translated, it gives CASSPGVDRAFTGELSF.

The rearrangement joins TRBV5-4 to TRBJ1-6; D possibly corresponds to TRBD1 (6 bases). Trimming removed 9 bases at V and 5 bases at J, with 15 bases between. The CDR3 runs to 14 residues. Germline CDR1 SGHNT, CDR2 YYREEE (reference sequence). CDR3 sequence (DNA): TGTGCCACCGAGTACAGGGATCATAATTCACCCCTCCACTTT. Its translation: CATEYRDHNSPLHF.

The V call is TRBV6-6, the J call TRBJ1-5; 7 bases line up with TRBD1. After removal of 5 bases from V and 0 bases from J, the junction contained 13 bases not matched to a gene. The CDR3 is made up of 18 amino acids. Germline V gene lookup returns CDR1 MNHNY and CDR2 SVGAGI (reference sequence). This CDR3 reads CASSPFGQDTYSNQPQHF. In DNA form, the CDR3 reads TGTGCCAGCAGTCCATTCGGACAGGATACCTATAGCAATCAGCCCCAGCATTTT.

This clonotype was seen more than once but under ten times. In DNA form, the CDR3 reads TGTGCCAGCAGCTTATGGGTTGACGGGGCCGGGGAGCTGTTTTTT. This translates into CASSLWVDGAGELFF. The chain links TRBV7-6 to TRBJ2-2; TRBD2 might be the D (5 bases). Trimming took off 2 bases at V and 6 bases at J, with 13 bases between the two ends. The germline V gene encodes CDR1 SGHVS and CDR2 FNYEAQ. The length of the CDR3 is 15 residues.

Points on this clonotype: A much larger clone differs by one base, so this may be a read error. The V gene is TRBV7-4, the J gene TRBJ1-2; D is unresolved. Germline V gene data show CDR1 as SGHVT and CDR2 as SQSDAQ. The CDR3 extends over 15 amino acids. CDR3 loop: CVSISPGLGIYGYTF. In nucleotides, the CDR3 is TGTGTCAGCATCTCTCCGGGATTGGGGATCTATGGCTACACCTTC. Complete variable domain (other parts from reference TRBV7-4 and TRBJ1-2): GAGVSQSPRYKVAKRGRDVALRCDSISGHVTLYWYRQTLGQGSEVLTYSQSDAQRDKSGRPSGRFSAERPERSVSTLKIQRTEQGDSAVYLCVSISPGLGIYGYTFGSGTRLTVV.

CDR3 nucleotide sequence: TGTGCCAGCAGCATTTTAGACGGGGAGCTGTTTTTT. It is translated as CASSILDGELFF. The chain recombines TRBV5-5 with TRBJ2-2; no reliable D call. The CDR3 consists of 12 residues. V lost 4 bases and J 7 bases, leaving 8 bases between the germline ends. The germline gives CDR1 SGHKS, CDR2 YYEKEE (reference sequence). Full variable domain (missing parts from reference TRBV5-5 and TRBJ2-2): DAGVTQSPTHLIKTRGQQVTLRCSPISGHKSVSWYQQVLGQGPQFIFQYYEKEERGRGNFPDRFSARQFPNYSSELNVNALLLGDSALYLCASSILDGELFFGEGSRLTVL.